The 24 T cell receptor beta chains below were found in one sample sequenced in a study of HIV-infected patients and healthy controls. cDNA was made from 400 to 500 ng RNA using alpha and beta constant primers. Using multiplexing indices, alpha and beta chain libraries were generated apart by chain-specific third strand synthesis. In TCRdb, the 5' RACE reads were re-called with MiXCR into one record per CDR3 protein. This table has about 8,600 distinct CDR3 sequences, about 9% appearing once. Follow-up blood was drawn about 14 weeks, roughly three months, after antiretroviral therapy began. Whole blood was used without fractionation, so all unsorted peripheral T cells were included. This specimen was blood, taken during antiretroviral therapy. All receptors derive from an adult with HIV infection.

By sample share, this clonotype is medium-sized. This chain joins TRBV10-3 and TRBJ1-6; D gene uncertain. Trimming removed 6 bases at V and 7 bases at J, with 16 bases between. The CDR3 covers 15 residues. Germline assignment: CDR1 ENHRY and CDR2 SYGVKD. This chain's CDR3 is CAIRQALSWNSPLHF. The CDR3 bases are TGTGCCATCAGGCAGGCCCTGTCGTGGAATTCACCCCTCCACTTT.

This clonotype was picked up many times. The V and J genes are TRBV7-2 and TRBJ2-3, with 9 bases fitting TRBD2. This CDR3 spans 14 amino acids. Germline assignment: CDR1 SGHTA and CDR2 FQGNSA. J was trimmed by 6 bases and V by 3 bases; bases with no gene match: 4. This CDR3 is CASSLRGGADTQYF. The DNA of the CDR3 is TGTGCCAGCAGCTTGCGGGGGGGAGCCGATACGCAGTATTTT.

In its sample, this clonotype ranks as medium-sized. Here the CDR3 reads CASSDGQGAAAFF. In DNA, the CDR3 is TGTGCCAGCAGTGATGGACAGGGGGCGGCAGCTTTCTTT. The V gene is TRBV6-5, the J gene TRBJ1-1; 11 bases match TRBD1. In germline, CDR1 is MNHEY, CDR2 SVGAGI. With V trimmed by 5 bases and J by 10 bases, 6 bases remained unmatched. The CDR3 is 13 amino acids.

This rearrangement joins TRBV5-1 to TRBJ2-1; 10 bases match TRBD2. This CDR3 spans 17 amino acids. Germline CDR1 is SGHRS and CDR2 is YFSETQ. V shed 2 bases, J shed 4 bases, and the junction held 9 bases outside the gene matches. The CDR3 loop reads CASSFFRTSGVYNEQFF. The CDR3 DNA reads TGCGCCAGCAGCTTTTTTAGGACTAGCGGAGTTTACAATGAGCAGTTCTTC.

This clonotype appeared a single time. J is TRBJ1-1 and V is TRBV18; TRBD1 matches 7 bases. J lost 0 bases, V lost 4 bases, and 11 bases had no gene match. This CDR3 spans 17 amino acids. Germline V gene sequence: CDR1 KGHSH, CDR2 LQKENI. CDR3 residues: CASSRSSSGQMNTEAFF. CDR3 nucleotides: TGTGCCAGCTCACGGTCCTCTTCGGGACAGATGAACACTGAAGCTTTCTTT.

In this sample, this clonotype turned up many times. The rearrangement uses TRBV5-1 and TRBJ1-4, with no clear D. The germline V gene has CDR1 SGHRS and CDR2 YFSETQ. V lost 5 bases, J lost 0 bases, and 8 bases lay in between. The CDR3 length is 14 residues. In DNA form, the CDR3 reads TGCGCCAGCAGATGGACGTCAACTAATGAAAAACTGTTTTTT. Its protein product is CASRWTSTNEKLFF.

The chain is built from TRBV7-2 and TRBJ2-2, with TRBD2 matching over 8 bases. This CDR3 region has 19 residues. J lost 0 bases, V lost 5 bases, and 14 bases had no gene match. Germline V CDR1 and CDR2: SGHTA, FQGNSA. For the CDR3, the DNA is TGTGCCAGCAGCCACCCCTCGGGGGGGGCCCCTACGAACACCGGGGAGCTGTTTTTT. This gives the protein CASSHPSGGAPTNTGELFF.

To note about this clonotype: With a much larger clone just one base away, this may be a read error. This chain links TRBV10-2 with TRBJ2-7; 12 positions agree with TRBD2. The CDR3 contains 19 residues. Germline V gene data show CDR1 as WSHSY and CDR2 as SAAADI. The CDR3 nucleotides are TGCACCAGCAGTGAGTCTCTAGCGGGAGGGATAGAAGTGTCCTACGAGCAGTACTTC. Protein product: CTSSESLAGGIEVSYEQYF.

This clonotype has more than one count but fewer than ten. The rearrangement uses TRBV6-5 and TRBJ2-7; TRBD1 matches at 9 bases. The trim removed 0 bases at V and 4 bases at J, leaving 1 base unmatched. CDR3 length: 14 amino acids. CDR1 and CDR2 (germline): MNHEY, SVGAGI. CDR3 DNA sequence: TGTGCCAGCAGTTACTCCGGACAGGGGTACGAGCAGTACTTC. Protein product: CASSYSGQGYEQYF.

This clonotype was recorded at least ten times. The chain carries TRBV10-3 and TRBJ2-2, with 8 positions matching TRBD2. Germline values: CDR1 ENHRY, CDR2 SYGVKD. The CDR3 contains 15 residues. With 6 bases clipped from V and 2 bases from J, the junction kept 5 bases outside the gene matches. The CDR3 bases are TGTGCCATCAGAGGGACTAGGGGAAACACCGGGGAGCTGTTTTTT. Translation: CAIRGTRGNTGELFF.

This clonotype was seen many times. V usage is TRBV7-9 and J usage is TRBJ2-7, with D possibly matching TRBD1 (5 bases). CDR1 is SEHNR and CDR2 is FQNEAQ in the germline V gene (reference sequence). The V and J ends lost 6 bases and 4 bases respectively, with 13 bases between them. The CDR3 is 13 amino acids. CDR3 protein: CASSPGRAYEQYV. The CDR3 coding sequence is TGTGCCAGCAGTCCCGGCAGGGCATACGAGCAGTACGTC.

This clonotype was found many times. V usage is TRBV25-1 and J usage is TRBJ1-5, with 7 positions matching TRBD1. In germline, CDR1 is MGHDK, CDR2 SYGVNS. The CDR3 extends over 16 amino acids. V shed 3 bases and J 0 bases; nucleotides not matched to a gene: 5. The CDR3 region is CASSEPGTDSNQPQHF. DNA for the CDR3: TGTGCCAGCAGTGAGCCCGGGACAGATAGCAATCAGCCCCAGCATTTT.

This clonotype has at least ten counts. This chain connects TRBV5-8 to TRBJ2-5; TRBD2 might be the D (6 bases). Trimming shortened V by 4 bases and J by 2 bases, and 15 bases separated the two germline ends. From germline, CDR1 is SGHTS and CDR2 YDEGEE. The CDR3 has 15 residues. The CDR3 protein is CASSSSGRVQETQYF. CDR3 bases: TGTGCCAGCAGCAGTAGCGGCAGGGTACAAGAGACCCAGTACTTC.

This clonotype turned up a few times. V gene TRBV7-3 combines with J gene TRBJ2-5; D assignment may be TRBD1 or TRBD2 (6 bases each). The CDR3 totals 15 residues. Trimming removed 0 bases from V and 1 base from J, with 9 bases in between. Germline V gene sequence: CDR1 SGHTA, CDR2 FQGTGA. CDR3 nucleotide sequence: TGTGCCAGCAGCTTAACGGGGGGCATCCAAGAGACCCAGTACTTC. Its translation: CASSLTGGIQETQYF.

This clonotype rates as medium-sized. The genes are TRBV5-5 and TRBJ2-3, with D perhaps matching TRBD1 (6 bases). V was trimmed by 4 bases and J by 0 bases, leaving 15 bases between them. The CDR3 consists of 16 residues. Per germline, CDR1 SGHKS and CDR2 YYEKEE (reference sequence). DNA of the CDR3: TGTGCCAGCAGCCTAACCGGGACACCTAGCACAGATACGCAGTATTTT. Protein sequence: CASSLTGTPSTDTQYF.

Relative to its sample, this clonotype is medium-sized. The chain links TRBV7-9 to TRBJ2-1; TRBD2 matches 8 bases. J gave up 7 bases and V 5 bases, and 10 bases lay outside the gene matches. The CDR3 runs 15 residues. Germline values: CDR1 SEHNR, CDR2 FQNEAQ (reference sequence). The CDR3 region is CASSRTSGWGNEQFF. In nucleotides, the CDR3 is TGTGCCAGCAGCCGTACTAGCGGATGGGGAAATGAGCAGTTCTTC. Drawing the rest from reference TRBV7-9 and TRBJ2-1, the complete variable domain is DTGVSQNPRHKITKRGQNVTFRCDPISEHNRLYWYRQTLGQGPEFLTYFQNEAQLEKSRLLSDRFSAERPKGSFSTLEIQRTEQGDSAMYLCASSRTSGWGNEQFFGPGTRLTVL.

In DNA form, the CDR3 reads TGTGCCAGCCGGACAGGGGGCGAGGCTCCGTCTGGCTACACCTTC. Translated: CASRTGGEAPSGYTF. This chain connects TRBV7-9 to TRBJ1-2; 11 bases are a match to TRBD1. The CDR3 totals 15 residues. The germline V gene encodes CDR1 SEHNR and CDR2 FQNEAQ (reference sequence). Trimming cost V 8 bases and J 7 bases; bases outside gene matches: 12.

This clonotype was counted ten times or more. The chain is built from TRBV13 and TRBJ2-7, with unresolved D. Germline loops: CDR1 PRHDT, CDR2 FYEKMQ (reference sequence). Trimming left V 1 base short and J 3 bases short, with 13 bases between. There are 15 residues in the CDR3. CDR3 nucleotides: TGTGCCAGCAGCTTAGAGGCAGCGTTAGACTACGAGCAGTACTTC. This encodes CASSLEAALDYEQYF. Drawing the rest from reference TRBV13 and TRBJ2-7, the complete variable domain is AAGVIQSPRHLIKEKRETATLKCYPIPRHDTVYWYQQGPGQDPQFLISFYEKMQSDKGSIPDRFSAQQFSDYHSELNMSSLELGDSALYFCASSLEAALDYEQYFGPGTRLTVT.

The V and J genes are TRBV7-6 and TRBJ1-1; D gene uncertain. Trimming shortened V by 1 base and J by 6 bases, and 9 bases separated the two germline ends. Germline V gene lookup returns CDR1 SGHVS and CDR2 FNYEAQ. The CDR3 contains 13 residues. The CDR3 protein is CASSLVPDSEAFF. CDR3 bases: TGTGCCAGCAGCTTAGTCCCAGATTCTGAAGCTTTCTTT.

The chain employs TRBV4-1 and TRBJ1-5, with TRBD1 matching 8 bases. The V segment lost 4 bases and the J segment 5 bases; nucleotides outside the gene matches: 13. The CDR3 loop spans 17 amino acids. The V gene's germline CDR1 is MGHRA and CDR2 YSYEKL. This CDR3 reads CASSLLETGELDQPQHF. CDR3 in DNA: TGCGCCAGCAGCCTACTGGAGACAGGGGAGCTGGATCAGCCCCAGCATTTT.

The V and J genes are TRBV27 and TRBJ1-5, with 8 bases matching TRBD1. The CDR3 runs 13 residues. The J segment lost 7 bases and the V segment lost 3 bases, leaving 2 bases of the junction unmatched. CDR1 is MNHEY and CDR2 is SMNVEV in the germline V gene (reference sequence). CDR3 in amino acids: CASSFRGQQPQHF. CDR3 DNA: TGTGCCAGCAGTTTCAGGGGGCAACAGCCCCAGCATTTT.

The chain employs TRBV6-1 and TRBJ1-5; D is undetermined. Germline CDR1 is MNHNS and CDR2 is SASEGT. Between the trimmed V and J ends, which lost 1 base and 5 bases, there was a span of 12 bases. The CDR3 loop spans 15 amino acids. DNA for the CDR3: TGTGCCAGCAGTGAAGGCTTACAAGCGGATCAGCCCCAGCATTTT. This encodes CASSEGLQADQPQHF.

As DNA, the CDR3 is TGTGCCAGCAGCCAAGAGGCAGGGGGTGGAAATGAGCAGTTCTTC. The encoded protein is CASSQEAGGGNEQFF. This chain connects TRBV3-1 to TRBJ2-1; 7 bases line up with TRBD1. V shed 0 bases, J shed 7 bases, and the junction held 6 bases outside the gene matches. CDR1 and CDR2 from the germline V gene are LGHDT and YNNKEL (reference sequence). CDR3 size: 15 residues.

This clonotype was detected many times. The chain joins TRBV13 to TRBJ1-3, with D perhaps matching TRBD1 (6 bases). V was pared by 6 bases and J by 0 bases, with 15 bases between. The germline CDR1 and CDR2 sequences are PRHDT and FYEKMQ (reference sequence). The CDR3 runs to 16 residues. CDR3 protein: CASRRGAASSGNTIYF. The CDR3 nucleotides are TGTGCCAGCAGGCGGGGGGCCGCGAGCTCTGGAAACACCATATATTTT. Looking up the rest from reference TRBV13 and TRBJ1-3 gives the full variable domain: AAGVIQSPRHLIKEKRETATLKCYPIPRHDTVYWYQQGPGQDPQFLISFYEKMQSDKGSIPDRFSAQQFSDYHSELNMSSLELGDSALYFCASRRGAASSGNTIYFGEGSWLTVV.